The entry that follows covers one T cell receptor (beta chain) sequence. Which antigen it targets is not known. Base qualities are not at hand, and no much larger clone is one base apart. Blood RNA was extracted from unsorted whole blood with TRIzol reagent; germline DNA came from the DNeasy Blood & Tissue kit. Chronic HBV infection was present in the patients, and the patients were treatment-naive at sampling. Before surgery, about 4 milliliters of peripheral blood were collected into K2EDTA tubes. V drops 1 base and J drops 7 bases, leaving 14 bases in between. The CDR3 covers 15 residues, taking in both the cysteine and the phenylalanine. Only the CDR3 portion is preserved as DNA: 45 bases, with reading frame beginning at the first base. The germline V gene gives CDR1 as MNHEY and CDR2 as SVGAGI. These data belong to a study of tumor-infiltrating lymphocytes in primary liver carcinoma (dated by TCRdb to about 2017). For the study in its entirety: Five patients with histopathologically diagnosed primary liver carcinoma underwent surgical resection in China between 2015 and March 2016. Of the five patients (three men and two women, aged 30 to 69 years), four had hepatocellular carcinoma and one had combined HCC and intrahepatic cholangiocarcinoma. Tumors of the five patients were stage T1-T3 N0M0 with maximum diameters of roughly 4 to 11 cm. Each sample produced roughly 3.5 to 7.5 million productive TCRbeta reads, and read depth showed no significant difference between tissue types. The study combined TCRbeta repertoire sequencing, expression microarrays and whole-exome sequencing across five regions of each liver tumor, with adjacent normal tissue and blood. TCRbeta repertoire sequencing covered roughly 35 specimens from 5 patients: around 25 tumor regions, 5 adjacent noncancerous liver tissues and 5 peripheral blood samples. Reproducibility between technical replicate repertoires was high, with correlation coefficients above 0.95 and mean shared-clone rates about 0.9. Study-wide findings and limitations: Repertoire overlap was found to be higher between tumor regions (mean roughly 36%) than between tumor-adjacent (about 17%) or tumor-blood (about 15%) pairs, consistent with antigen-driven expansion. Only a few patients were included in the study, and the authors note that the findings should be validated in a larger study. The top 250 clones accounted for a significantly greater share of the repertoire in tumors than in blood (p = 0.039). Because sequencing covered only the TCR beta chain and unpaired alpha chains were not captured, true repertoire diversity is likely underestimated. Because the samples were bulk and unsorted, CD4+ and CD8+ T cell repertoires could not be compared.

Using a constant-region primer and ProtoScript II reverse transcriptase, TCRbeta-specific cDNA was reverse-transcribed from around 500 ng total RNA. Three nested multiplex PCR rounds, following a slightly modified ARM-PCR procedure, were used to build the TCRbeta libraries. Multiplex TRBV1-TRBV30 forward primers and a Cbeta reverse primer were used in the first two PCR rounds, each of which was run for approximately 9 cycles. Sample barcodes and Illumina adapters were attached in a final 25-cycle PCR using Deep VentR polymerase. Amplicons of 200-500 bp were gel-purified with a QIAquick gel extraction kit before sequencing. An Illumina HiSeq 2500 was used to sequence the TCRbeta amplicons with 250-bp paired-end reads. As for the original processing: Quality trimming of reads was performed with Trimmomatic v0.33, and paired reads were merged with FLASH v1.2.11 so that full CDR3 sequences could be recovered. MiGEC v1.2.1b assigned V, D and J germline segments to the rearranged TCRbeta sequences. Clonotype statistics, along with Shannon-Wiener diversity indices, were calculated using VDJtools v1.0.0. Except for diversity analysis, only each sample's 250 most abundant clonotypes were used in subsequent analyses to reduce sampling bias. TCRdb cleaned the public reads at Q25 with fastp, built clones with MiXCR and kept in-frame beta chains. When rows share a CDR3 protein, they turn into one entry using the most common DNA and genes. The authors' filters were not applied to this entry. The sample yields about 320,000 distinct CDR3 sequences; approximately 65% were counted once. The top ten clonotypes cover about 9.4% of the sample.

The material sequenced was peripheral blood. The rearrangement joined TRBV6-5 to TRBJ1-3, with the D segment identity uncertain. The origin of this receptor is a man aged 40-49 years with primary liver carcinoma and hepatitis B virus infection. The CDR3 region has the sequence CASSYYGSYGNTIYF. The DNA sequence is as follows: TGTGCCAGCAGTTACTATGGCTCGTACGGGAACACCATATATTTT.